This TCR beta chain comes out of a study of T cells after yellow fever vaccination. Study context: SMART-Seq v4 Ultra Low Input prepared the low-cell-number fractions.

Generation of TCR cDNA used 5'RACE template switching (which added a universal primer site and UMIs). TCRdb used MiXCR to reprocess the 5' RACE reads, holding one entry per CDR3 protein. The sample yields hundreds of thousands of distinct CDR3 sequences, around 12% seen once. This CDR3 is 14 amino acids long. Trimming shortened V by 6 bases and J by 0 bases, and 12 bases separated the two germline ends. Germline V lookup: CDR1 DFQATT, CDR2 SNEGSKA (reference sequence). A remark on this clonotype: The antigen remains unidentified.

Study-level results: Clonotypes shared by both compartments, CD4 and CD8, made up a small share. Reappearance after the booster was seen for most primary-vaccination clones, at 95% to 96% CD4 and 80% to 90% CD8.

The source is a man younger than 40 who received the YFV17D yellow fever vaccine. The starting material was PBMCs, obtained on the day of the yellow fever booster vaccination. This rearrangement joins TRBV20-1 to TRBJ1-5, with D possibly being TRBD1 (5 bases). CDR3 bases: TGCAGTGCACCTCAGGGCCTTAGCAATCAGCCCCAGCATTTT. Translated: CSAPQGLSNQPQHF.